This record looks at one T cell receptor (beta chain) sequence and its context. The data are from a study of shared clonotypes between healthy human individuals. Nashville, Tennessee was home to all donors, each a Caucasian adult. Germline lookup yields CDR1 SGHTA and CDR2 FQGTGA. The CDR3 is 14 residues long. V gave up 0 bases and J gave up 8 bases, with 13 bases separating them. Clones were read by immunoSEQ multiplex PCR, and TCRdb kept only the in-frame ones, dropping some. The repertoire has millions of clones, approximately 95% of them found once; the top ten carry approximately 0.13%. The clonotype comes from a man younger than 35 in good health. Material: naive CD4+ T cells sorted from blood. Subset in this sample: CD45RA+ positively selected. The chain recombines TRBV7-3 with TRBJ1-2, with unresolved D. In nucleotides, the CDR3 is TGTGCCAGCAGCTTAACGGCAGATAAGAGCGGCTACACCTTC. Its protein is CASSLTADKSGYTF.